This T cell receptor beta chain appears in the sequencing data of a study of blood T cells in healthy people across ages. Donors were systemically healthy Caucasian individuals from Russia aged 6 to 90 years. The CDR3 sequence is 15 residues long. The germline V and J ends were trimmed by 1 base and 5 bases, with 15 bases remaining between them. Germline V gene sequence: CDR1 SGHVS, CDR2 FNYEAQ. Study observations and caveats: Not knowing donor CMV status may have confounded expanded clonotype changes. Both naive CD4+ cell counts and diversity were greater in long-lived donors than in aged donors.

As regards this clonotype: Its antigen is undetermined.

Sample-barcoded 5' priming and a J-beta primer mix drove a second PCR of roughly 6 to 12 cycles. TCRdb reanalysed the 5' RACE reads using MiXCR and keeps one entry per CDR3 protein. The data hold 920,000 or so distinct CDR3 sequences, with more than 35% observed a single time. This clonotype originated in a woman aged 55-75 years in good health. Material for sequencing was blood. The chain couples TRBV7-6 to TRBJ2-7; no clear D. CDR3 sequence: CASSLERTDSNEQYF. For the CDR3, the DNA is TGTGCCAGCAGCTTAGAGCGCACGGATTCCAACGAGCAGTACTTC. Supplemented by reference TRBV7-6 and TRBJ2-7, the full variable domain reads GAGVSQSPRYKVTKRGQDVALRCDPISGHVSLYWYRQALGQGPEFLTYFNYEAQQDKSGLPNDRFSAERPEGSISTLTIQRTEQRDSAMYRCASSLERTDSNEQYFGPGTRLTVT.